This TCR beta chain was profiled in a study of shared clonotypes between healthy human individuals. Assay used: immunoSEQ multiplex PCR; TCRdb lists only in-frame clones, some missing. The sample consists of 2,500,000 or so clones, over 85% of them appearing once. Points on this clone: Its antigen is still unknown.

Per the germline V gene, CDR1 is SGDLS and CDR2 is YYNGEE. This CDR3 has 16 residues. Trimming cost V 0 bases and J 2 bases, with 13 bases left between them. Study findings and constraints: Memory subsets generally showed lower estimated richness than naive subsets.

Specimen: naive CD4+ T cells from PBMCs. Subset specified: CD45RA+ positively selected. This TCR came from a man between 18 and 29 years old in good health. Some clones in this sample may be carry-over from other donors' samples. J is TRBJ2-3 and V is TRBV9; D perhaps matches TRBD1 (6 bases). CDR3: CASSVGARGNTDTQYF. CDR3 nucleotides: TGTGCCAGCAGCGTAGGGGCCAGGGGTAACACAGATACGCAGTATTTT.